One and the same sample provided the 19 T cell receptor beta chains below, sequenced in a study of T-cell reconstitution after alpha-beta-depleted transplantation in children. Researchers prepared the TCRbeta library using unique molecular identifiers, the study reports. In TCRdb, the PCR reads were re-called with MiXCR into one record per CDR3 protein. The sample lists 350,000 to 450,000 distinct CDR3 sequences; around 20% were seen once. The source material was PBMCs from the stem cell graft donor, sampled from the stem cell graft. Receptors originate from a human donor who donated a stem cell graft to a child with acute myeloid leukemia.

This clonotype was counted a few times. This chain uses TRBV3-1 with TRBJ2-1; D is ambiguous. CDR1 and CDR2 (germline): LGHDT, YNNKEL (reference sequence). The CDR3 length is 12 residues. The V gene lost 2 bases and the J gene lost 15 bases, with 14 bases spanning the gap. The CDR3 loop reads CASSQKTYLLFF. Here the CDR3 DNA reads TGTGCCAGCAGCCAAAAGACCTACCTCCTGTTCTTC.

In its sample, this clonotype was seen a few times. V and J are TRBV20-1 and TRBJ2-7; 9 bases match TRBD2. The CDR3 loop spans 14 amino acids. Per germline, CDR1 DFQATT and CDR2 SNEGSKA (reference sequence). Trimming cost V 1 base and J 2 bases; bases outside gene matches: 3. CDR3 in DNA: TGCAGTGCTAGAGGGGCGGGAGGGACCTACGAGCAGTACTTC. Protein: CSARGAGGTYEQYF.

The DNA for the CDR3 is TGTGCCAGCAGTTTAGCGCTCGGGACTAGCGGGAGTGAGGCTGGGGCCAACGTCCTGACTTTC. The encoded protein is CASSLALGTSGSEAGANVLTF. V and J are TRBV12-3 or TRBV12-4 and TRBJ2-6; 14 bases are a match to TRBD2. Unmatched junction bases numbered 9, after V lost 0 bases and J lost 2 bases. The CDR3 length is 21 residues.

This clonotype has a count of ten or more. The rearrangement joins TRBV20-1 to TRBJ2-1; D remains ambiguous. This CDR3 is 13 amino acids long. Germline-derived CDR1 and CDR2 are DFQATT and SNEGSKA (reference sequence). Trimming took 5 bases from V and 6 from J, leaving 14 bases between them. Written as DNA, the CDR3 is TGCAGTGCTCCTATCTTAACTGTCAATGAGCAGTTCTTC. It specifies CSAPILTVNEQFF.

This clonotype has at least ten counts. The rearrangement joins TRBV29-1 to TRBJ2-1; TRBD1 or TRBD2 may be the D gene (5 bases each). Germline CDR1 and CDR2: SQVTM and ANQGSEA. Between the trimmed V and J ends, which lost 7 bases and 1 base, there was a span of 14 bases. This CDR3 comprises 14 residues. DNA of the CDR3: TGCAGCGCCGCAGGGCGGGCTTCCTACAATGAGCAGTTCTTC. Translated, it gives CSAAGRASYNEQFF.

The genes are TRBV5-1 and TRBJ2-1; 9 bases match TRBD1. Germline V gene data show CDR1 as SGHRS and CDR2 as YFSETQ. J lost 5 bases, V lost 1 base, and 10 bases had no gene match. The CDR3 extends over 17 amino acids. The CDR3 DNA reads as TGCGCCAGCAGCTTGATACGGGGGACAGGGTTAAACAATGAGCAGTTCTTC. It is translated as CASSLIRGTGLNNEQFF.

This clonotype has a handful of counts. This chain links TRBV4-3 with TRBJ2-1, with 11 bases fitting TRBD2. The germline V gene has CDR1 LGHNA and CDR2 YSLEER. The V gene end was trimmed by 2 bases and the J gene end by 9 bases; junction bases not matched to a gene: 9. The CDR3 is 16 amino acids. The CDR3 loop reads CASSQILAGEGVEQFF. In nucleotides, the CDR3 is TGCGCCAGCAGCCAAATACTAGCGGGAGAAGGGGTTGAGCAGTTCTTC.

V is TRBV28 and J is TRBJ2-4; D call uncertain. This CDR3 spans 12 amino acids. Germline V CDR1 and CDR2: MDHEN, SYDVKM. Deletions cut 3 bases from V and 9 bases from J, with 9 bases between. The chain's CDR3 is CASSFGRSIQYF. Here the CDR3 DNA reads TGTGCCAGCAGTTTCGGAAGGAGCATTCAGTACTTC.

This clonotype was counted between two and nine times. This sequence joins TRBV27 and TRBJ1-5; D call uncertain. The CDR3 runs 14 residues. Trimming pared 5 bases from V and 0 bases from J, leaving 8 bases between. Germline V CDR1 and CDR2: MNHEY, SMNVEV (reference sequence). This chain's CDR3 is CASSRYHSNQPQHF. The CDR3 DNA follows: TGTGCCAGCAGTAGATACCATAGCAATCAGCCCCAGCATTTT.

The V call is TRBV7-2, the J call TRBJ2-5, with D possibly matching TRBD2 (6 bases). Trimming removed 1 base from V and 4 bases from J, with 16 bases in between. CDR1 SGHTA and CDR2 FQGNSA come from the germline V gene. The CDR3 length is 16 residues. The chain's CDR3 is CASSLVIGGARETQYF. CDR3 sequence (DNA): TGTGCCAGCAGCTTAGTAATTGGCGGGGCTAGAGAGACCCAGTACTTC.

The table lists this clonotype with a few counts. The chain is built from TRBV11-2 and TRBJ2-1; 8 nucleotides align to TRBD2. The CDR3 is made up of 19 amino acids. V was pared by 0 bases and J by 0 bases, with 10 bases of the junction left unmatched. Germline CDR1 reads SGHAT; CDR2 reads FQNNGV. DNA of the CDR3: TGTGCCAGCAGCTTAGAACAGCGGGAGAGGCTTGACTCCTACAATGAGCAGTTCTTC. This translates into CASSLEQRERLDSYNEQFF. The variable domain in full, completed from reference TRBV11-2 and TRBJ2-1, reads EAGVAQSPRYKIIEKRQSVAFWCNPISGHATLYWYQQILGQGPKLLIQFQNNGVVDDSQLPKDRFSAERLKGVDSTLKIQPAKLEDSAVYLCASSLEQRERLDSYNEQFFGPGTRLTVL.

This chain links TRBV4-2 with TRBJ1-5; D is ambiguous. V was clipped by 4 bases and J by 5 bases, with 9 bases between them. The CDR3 is made up of 13 amino acids. Germline CDR1 LGHNA, CDR2 YNFKEQ. CDR3 in DNA: TGTGCCAGCAGCCTTCCCGGAGATCAGCCCCAGCATTTT. Its protein is CASSLPGDQPQHF.

This sequence joins TRBV7-8 and TRBJ1-1; D ambiguous. CDR1 and CDR2 from the germline V gene are SGHVS and FQNEAQ. V was shortened by 5 bases and J by 3 bases, with 10 bases between the two germline ends. There are 13 residues in the CDR3. The CDR3 loop reads CASSGRRDTEAFF. CDR3 bases: TGTGCCAGCAGCGGACGGCGGGACACTGAAGCTTTCTTT.

This clonotype was counted between two and nine times. V usage is TRBV12-3 or TRBV12-4 and J usage is TRBJ2-6, with TRBD2 as a possible D gene (7 bases). Trimming pared 2 bases from V and 4 bases from J, leaving 12 bases between. The CDR3 covers 16 residues. Here the CDR3 reads CASSLWGGAGANVLTF. The CDR3 DNA is TGTGCCAGCAGTTTATGGGGGGGCGCCGGGGCCAACGTCCTGACTTTC.

The chain carries TRBV7-9 and TRBJ1-1, with D unresolved. CDR1 is SEHNR, CDR2 FQNEAQ, per germline (reference sequence). Deletions cut 0 bases from V and 1 base from J, with 6 bases between. The CDR3 has 14 residues. The chain's CDR3 is CASSLAEPNTEAFF. CDR3 in DNA: TGTGCCAGCAGCTTAGCGGAGCCGAACACTGAAGCTTTCTTT.

V and J are TRBV28 and TRBJ1-2; no reliable D call. The CDR3 contains 14 residues. The germline V and J ends were trimmed by 3 bases and 2 bases, with 10 bases remaining between them. Germline V gene sequence: CDR1 MDHEN, CDR2 SYDVKM. The chain's CDR3 is CASSFPVVNYGYTF. The CDR3 DNA follows: TGTGCCAGCAGTTTCCCTGTGGTGAACTATGGCTACACCTTC.

About this clonotype itself: A clone one base away is much larger, so this may be a read error. The rearrangement joins TRBV20-1 to TRBJ2-5, with 8 bases lining up with TRBD1. CDR1 and CDR2 (germline): DFQATT, SNEGSKA (reference sequence). The CDR3 sequence is 15 residues long. The CDR3 loop reads CCATSDQGAGETQYF. CDR3 bases: TGCTGTGCCACGTCCGATCAGGGGGCTGGGGAGACCCAGTACTTC.

The chain uses TRBV10-3 and TRBJ2-5; the D gene is possibly TRBD2 (5 bases). The CDR3 spans 14 residues. Looked up from germline, CDR1 is ENHRY and CDR2 is SYGVKD. V lost 3 bases, J lost 3 bases, and 11 bases lay in between. The CDR3 is CAISDLKREETQYF. In DNA, the CDR3 is TGTGCCATCAGTGATCTTAAGAGGGAAGAGACCCAGTACTTC.

Many counts were recorded for this clonotype. This chain connects TRBV20-1 to TRBJ2-1, with TRBD2 identical over 7 bases. Germline CDR1 is DFQATT and CDR2 is SNEGSKA (reference sequence). There are 14 residues in the CDR3. With V trimmed by 6 bases and J by 6 bases, 11 bases remained unmatched. The CDR3 coding sequence is TGCAGTGCCCAGAAGGGAGGGAGAACCAATGAGCAGTTCTTC. This codes for CSAQKGGRTNEQFF.